This T cell receptor (beta chain) originates from a study of control samples from healthy donors and cancer patients. In the case of this clone: Other DNA sequences within the sample encode an identical CDR3.

Some clones are missing from TCRdb's copy, which holds only in-frame ones; the method was immunoSEQ multiplex PCR. The profile shows approximately 170,000 clones, roughly nine tenths of them singletons. The CDR3 runs 17 residues. V lost 4 bases and J lost 0, with 16 bases in between. Germline-derived CDR1 and CDR2 are LGHNA and YNFKEQ. The sequencing input was blood. This clonotype was obtained from a man aged 30 to 45 in good health. This chain links TRBV4-2 with TRBJ1-3; maybe TRBD1 (5 bases). DNA of the CDR3: TGTGCCAGCAGCCGTCGGGACTCTTTCGGCTCTGGAAACACCATATATTTT. The encoded protein is CASSRRDSFGSGNTIYF.